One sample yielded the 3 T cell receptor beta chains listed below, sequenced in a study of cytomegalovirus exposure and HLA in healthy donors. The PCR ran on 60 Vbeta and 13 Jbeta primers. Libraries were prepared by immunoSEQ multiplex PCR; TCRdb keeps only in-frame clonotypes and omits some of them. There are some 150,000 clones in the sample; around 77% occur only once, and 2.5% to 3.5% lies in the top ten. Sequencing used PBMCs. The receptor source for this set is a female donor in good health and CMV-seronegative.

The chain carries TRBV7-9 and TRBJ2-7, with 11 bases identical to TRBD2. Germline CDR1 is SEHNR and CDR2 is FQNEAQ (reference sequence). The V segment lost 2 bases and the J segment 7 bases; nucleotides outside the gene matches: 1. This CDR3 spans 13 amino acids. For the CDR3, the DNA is TGTGCCAGCAGCTTACGGACTAGCGGGGAGCAGTACTTC. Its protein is CASSLRTSGEQYF. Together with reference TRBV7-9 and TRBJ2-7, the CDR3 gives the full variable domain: DTGVSQNPRHKITKRGQNVTFRCDPISEHNRLYWYRQTLGQGPEFLTYFQNEAQLEKSRLLSDRFSAERPKGSFSTLEIQRTEQGDSAMYLCASSLRTSGEQYFGPGTRLTVT.

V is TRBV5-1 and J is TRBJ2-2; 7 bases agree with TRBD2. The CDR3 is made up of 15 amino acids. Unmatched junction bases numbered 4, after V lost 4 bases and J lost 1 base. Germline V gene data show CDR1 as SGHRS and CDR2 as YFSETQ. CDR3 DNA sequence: TGCGCCAGCAGCATTACGGGGGGGAACACCGGGGAGCTGTTTTTT. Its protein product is CASSITGGNTGELFF.

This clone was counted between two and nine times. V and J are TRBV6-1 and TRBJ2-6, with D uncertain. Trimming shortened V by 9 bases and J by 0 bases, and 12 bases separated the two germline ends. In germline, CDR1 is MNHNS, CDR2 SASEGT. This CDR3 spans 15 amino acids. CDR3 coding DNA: TGTGCCAGTGGGTCCGGAGTCTCTGGGGCCAACGTCCTGACTTTC. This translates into CASGSGVSGANVLTF.